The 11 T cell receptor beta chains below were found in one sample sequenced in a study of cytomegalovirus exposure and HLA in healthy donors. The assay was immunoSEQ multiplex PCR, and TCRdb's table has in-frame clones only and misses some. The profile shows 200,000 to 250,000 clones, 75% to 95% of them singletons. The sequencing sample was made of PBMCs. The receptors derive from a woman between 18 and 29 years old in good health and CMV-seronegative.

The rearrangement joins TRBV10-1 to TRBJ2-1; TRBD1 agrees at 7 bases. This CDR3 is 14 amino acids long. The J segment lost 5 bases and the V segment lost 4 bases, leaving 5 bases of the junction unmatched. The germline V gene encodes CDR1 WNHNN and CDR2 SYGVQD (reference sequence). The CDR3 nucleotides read TGCGCCAGCAGTGGACGGGACAGCCACAATGAGCAGTTCTTC. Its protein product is CASSGRDSHNEQFF.

The CDR3 DNA follows: TGTGCCATCAGCCCGGCAGGGGGATGGGGAGAGACCCAGTACTTC. This sequence encodes CAISPAGGWGETQYF. This chain joins TRBV10-3 and TRBJ2-5, with 7 bases aligning to TRBD1. The junction had 11 bases not matched to a gene; V was cut back by 6 bases and J by 4 bases. The germline V gene encodes CDR1 ENHRY and CDR2 SYGVKD. The CDR3 sequence is 15 residues long.

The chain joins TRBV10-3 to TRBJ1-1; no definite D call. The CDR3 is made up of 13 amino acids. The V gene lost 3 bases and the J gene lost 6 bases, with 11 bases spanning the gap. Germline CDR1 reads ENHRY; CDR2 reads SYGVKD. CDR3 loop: CAISDPPPPEAFF. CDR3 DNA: TGTGCCATCAGTGACCCCCCTCCCCCTGAAGCTTTCTTT.

The CDR3 nucleotides are TGTGCCAGCAGTCTCACCAGGGGGGAAAAACTGTTTTTT. This gives the protein CASSLTRGEKLFF. V and J are TRBV6-5 and TRBJ1-4; 7 bases agree with TRBD1. V lost 5 bases to trimming and J lost 8 bases; unmatched junction nucleotides: 5. The CDR3 length is 13 residues. The germline CDR1 and CDR2 sequences are MNHEY and SVGAGI.

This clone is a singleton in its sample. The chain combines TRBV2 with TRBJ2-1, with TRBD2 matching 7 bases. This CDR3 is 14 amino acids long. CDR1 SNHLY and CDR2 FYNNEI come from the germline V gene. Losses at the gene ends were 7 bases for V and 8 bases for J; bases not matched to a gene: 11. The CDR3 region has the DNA TGTGCCAGCATGTTCCAGGGTGGGAGGGATGAGCAGTTCTTC. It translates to CASMFQGGRDEQFF.

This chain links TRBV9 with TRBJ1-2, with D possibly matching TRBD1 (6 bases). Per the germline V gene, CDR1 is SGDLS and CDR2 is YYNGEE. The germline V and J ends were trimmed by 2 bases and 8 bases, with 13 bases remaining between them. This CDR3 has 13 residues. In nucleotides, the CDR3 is TGTGCCAGCAGCGTTGCTACAGGGTACGGCTACACCTTC. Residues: CASSVATGYGYTF.

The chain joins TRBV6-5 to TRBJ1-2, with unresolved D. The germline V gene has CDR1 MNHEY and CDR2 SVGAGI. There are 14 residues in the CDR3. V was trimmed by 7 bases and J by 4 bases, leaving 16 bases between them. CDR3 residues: CASTTTGIAYGYTF. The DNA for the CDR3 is TGTGCCAGCACCACGACGGGGATTGCCTATGGCTACACCTTC.

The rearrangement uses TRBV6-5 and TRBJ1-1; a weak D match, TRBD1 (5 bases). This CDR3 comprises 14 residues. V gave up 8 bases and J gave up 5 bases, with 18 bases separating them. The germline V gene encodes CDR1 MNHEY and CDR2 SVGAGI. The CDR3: CASQWLGGGTEAFF. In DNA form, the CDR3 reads TGTGCCAGCCAGTGGTTGGGGGGGGGAACTGAAGCTTTCTTT.

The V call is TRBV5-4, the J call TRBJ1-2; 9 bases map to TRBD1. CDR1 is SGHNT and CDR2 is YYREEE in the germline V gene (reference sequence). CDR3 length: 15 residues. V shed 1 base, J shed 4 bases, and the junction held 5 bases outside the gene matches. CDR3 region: CASSLRQGVAYGYTF. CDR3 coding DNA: TGTGCCAGCAGCTTGCGACAGGGGGTGGCCTATGGCTACACCTTC. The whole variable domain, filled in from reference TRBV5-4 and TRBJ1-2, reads ETGVTQSPTHLIKTRGQQVTLRCSSQSGHNTVSWYQQALGQGPQFIFQYYREEENGRGNFPPRFSGLQFPNYSSELNVNALELDDSALYLCASSLRQGVAYGYTFGSGTRLTVV.

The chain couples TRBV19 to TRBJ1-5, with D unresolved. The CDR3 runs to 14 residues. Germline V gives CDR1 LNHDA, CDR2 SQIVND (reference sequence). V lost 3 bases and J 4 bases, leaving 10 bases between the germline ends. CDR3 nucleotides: TGTGCCAGTAGTATCCCCCTCAGGAATCAGCCCCAGCATTTT. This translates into CASSIPLRNQPQHF.

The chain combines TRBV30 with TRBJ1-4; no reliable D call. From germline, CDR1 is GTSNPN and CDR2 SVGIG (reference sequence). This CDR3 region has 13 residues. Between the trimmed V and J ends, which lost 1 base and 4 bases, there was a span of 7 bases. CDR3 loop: CAWSGQDNEKLFF. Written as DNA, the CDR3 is TGTGCCTGGAGTGGGCAGGATAATGAAAAACTGTTTTTT.